This T cell receptor (beta chain) was retrieved from a study of T cells in localized non-small cell lung cancer (dated by TCRdb to about 2020). At the level of the whole study: Comparing tumors with uninvolved tumor-adjacent lungs, the study looked at the T cell repertoires of hundreds of patients with early-stage NSCLC. The cohort comprised 200 to 300 treatment-naïve NSCLC patients with resected, localized lung tumors. NSCLC patients had a mean age of approximately 66 years, and approximately 140 were male and 107 female.

The immunoSEQ Assay was used to sequence TCR beta CDR3 regions from DNA. On the study's bioinformatics: To compute T cell density, TCR beta template counts were normalized to usable DNA, which was estimated by amplifying housekeeping genes. Richness was estimated using the preseqR package, with extrapolation to 400,000 templates for PBMC samples and to 120,000 templates for tissue samples. Clonality was taken to be one minus Pielou's evenness. Tissue-enriched TCRs were identified through differential abundance testing performed on productive amino-acid clonotypes, with a minimum total count of 5 and an alpha of 0.1. The Jaccard Index and the Morisita Overlap Index were used to quantify repertoire overlap between compartments. GLIPH grouped TCR beta CDR3s together with public tetramer-defined viral CDR3s, and a viral motif had to include at least three viral sequences and show V-gene enrichment. Held by TCRdb, this immuneACCESS table contains in-frame sequences only and omits some clones. Under half of the omission traces to an unresolved V gene where checked; the cause of the rest is unknown. V and J calls and clone size are those listed in that table; D and trimming were worked out from the DNA. This sample holds tens of thousands of clones; about nine tenths were observed only once. Around 3.9% of the sample is in the top ten clones.

As for this clone: Its antigen target is currently unknown. No clone much larger than this one lies a single base away; base qualities are absent.

Trimming takes 4 bases off V and 0 bases off J; junction bases not matched to a gene: 7. The CDR3 spans 16 residues, from the cysteine through the phenylalanine. CDR3 DNA is the only sequence kept; it has 48 bases, read in frame from the first base. Sequences SGHDT (CDR1) and YYEEEE (CDR2) are obtained from the germline V gene. Paper-wide results and their limitations: A median of around 62 of the top 100 tumor clones turned up in the paired uninvolved adjacent lung, and roughly 28 of those clones also ranked among the top 100 of that same adjacent lung. Because multi-region tumor sequencing was not performed, intratumor heterogeneity could not be ruled out. Longer overall survival was associated with higher blood T cell density, whereas shorter survival was associated with higher adjacent-lung clonality. Because the study design was exploratory, TCR variables were selected using unadjusted p-values without false-discovery rate correction. Uninvolved tumor-adjacent lung showed the highest T cell clonality, higher than tumor, which suggests more focused antigenic responses in the uninvolved tumor-adjacent lung.

At diagnosis, tumor, uninvolved tumor-adjacent lung and peripheral blood were collected and then preserved as a mix of FFPE and fresh-frozen material. For TCR repertoire profiling, blood samples were analyzed as peripheral blood mononuclear cells. The starting material was peripheral blood, obtained before any cancer treatment. The chain joins TRBV5-6 to TRBJ2-5; 9 bases in the junction line up with TRBD2. The sequence was obtained from a male donor at least 60 years old with stage III lung adenocarcinoma. The CDR3 here reads CASSRTSDLYQETQYF. DNA sequence: TGTGCCAGCAGCAGGACTAGCGACCTGTACCAAGAGACCCAGTACTTC. Extended through the reference TRBV5-6 and TRBJ2-5 proteins, this CDR3 yields the full variable domain: DAGVTQSPTHLIKTRGQQVTLRCSPKSGHDTVSWYQQALGQGPQFIFQYYEEEERQRGNFPDRFSGHQFPNYSSELNVNALLLGDSALYLCASSRTSDLYQETQYFGPGTRLLVL.